This TCR beta chain originates from a study of T-cell memory formation after mild COVID-19. For the study at large: TCR clusters were mostly donor specific. Study results and caveats: Cross-reactive memory appears to have joined, as suggested by some responding clones showing up in pre-infection memory.

The TCR alpha and TCR beta cDNA libraries, bearing sample barcodes and UMIs, were generated by 5'RACE using constant-segment primers. MiXCR, run by TCRdb on the 5' RACE reads, gives a single entry per CDR3 protein. This sample carries around 140,000 distinct CDR3 sequences, around 5.8% of them seen once, and the ten largest clones take around 2%. Points on this clonotype: Its antigen is not known.

Sequencing was performed on PBMCs or a T cell subset sorted from them (not recorded which). The receptor was derived from an adult woman who had mild COVID-19 (a few samples of this study predate the infection). Cell type and time point are not known.

Here the CDR3 DNA reads TGTGCCAGCAGTTTATCCCTCGGACAGGGCCATTCACCCCTCCACTTT. Translation: CASSLSLGQGHSPLHF. The chain employs TRBV27 and TRBJ1-6; TRBD1 matches at 8 bases. The CDR3 extends over 16 amino acids. Germline values: CDR1 MNHEY, CDR2 SMNVEV (reference sequence). V lost 0 bases and J lost 8; bases outside the gene matches: 6.